This T cell receptor beta chain comes out of a study of cytomegalovirus exposure and HLA in healthy donors. As for the study in general: The use of the same platform for the roughly 110 validation repertoires and the 550 to 850 first-cohort repertoires was reported by a later analysis. Study conclusions and caveats: The study found most TCR sequences rare, yet found some public TCRs in many donors.

Germline CDR1 and CDR2: MDHEN and SYDVKM. This CDR3 is 16 amino acids long. Germline trimming cut 5 bases from V and 5 bases from J; bases unmatched to any gene: 13. Method: immunoSEQ multiplex PCR; TCRdb's copy keeps in-frame clones and lacks some. The table records 55,000 to 75,000 clones, about 96% of them present only once. As to this clone: Antigen specificity is unknown.

This sequence was found in a woman aged 18-29 years in good health and CMV-seronegative. The sample comprised PBMCs. V gene TRBV28 combines with J gene TRBJ1-2; 8 bases align to TRBD1. Here the CDR3 DNA reads TGTGCCAGCAGTATATCCCCAGGACAGGGAGGGTATGGCTACACCTTC. Protein product: CASSISPGQGGYGYTF.